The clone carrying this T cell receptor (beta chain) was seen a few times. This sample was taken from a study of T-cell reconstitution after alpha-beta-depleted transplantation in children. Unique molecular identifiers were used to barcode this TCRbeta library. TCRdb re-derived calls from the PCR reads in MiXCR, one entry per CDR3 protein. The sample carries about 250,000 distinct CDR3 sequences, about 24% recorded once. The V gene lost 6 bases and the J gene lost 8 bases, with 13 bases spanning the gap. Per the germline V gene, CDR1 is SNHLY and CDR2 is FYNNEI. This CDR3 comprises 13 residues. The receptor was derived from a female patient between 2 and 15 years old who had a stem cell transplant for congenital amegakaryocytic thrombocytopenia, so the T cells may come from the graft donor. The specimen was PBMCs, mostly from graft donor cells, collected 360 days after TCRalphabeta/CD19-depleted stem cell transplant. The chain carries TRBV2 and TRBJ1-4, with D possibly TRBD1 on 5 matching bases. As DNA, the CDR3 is TGTGCCAGCAGGGGACGGAGGGAGGAAAAACTGTTTTTT. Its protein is CASRGRREEKLFF.